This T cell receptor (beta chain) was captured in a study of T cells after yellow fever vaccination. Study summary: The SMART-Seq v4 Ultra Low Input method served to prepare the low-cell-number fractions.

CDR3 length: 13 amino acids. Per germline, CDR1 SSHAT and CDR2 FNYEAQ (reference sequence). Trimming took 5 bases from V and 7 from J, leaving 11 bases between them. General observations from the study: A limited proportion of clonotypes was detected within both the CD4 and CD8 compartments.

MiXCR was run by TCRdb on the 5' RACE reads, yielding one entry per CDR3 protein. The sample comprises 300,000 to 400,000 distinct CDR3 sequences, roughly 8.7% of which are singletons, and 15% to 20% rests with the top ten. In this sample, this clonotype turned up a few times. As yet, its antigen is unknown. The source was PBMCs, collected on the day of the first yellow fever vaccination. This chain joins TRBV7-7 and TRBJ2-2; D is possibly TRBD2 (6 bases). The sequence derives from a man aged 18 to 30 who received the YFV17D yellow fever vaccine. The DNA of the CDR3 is TGTGCCAGCAGCCCGTCGGGGGACGGGGAGCTGTTTTTT. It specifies CASSPSGDGELFF.